A single T cell receptor (beta chain) is shown here with its context. Its cognate antigen has yet to be identified. No qualities accompany the bases; no much larger clone lies one base away. Measured from the cysteine to the phenylalanine, the CDR3 is 15 residues long. The CDR3 DNA has 45 bases and is translated from base 1. Per the germline V gene, MDHEN is the CDR1 and SYDVKM is the CDR2. Germline trimming amounts to 6 bases on V and 3 bases on J, with 11 as the count of junction bases outside the gene matches. The sample belongs to a study of blood T cell repertoires in COVID-19 (dated by TCRdb to the early 2020s). Notes on the research overall: Collaborator samples came from the United States, Italy and Spain and covered acute and convalescent phases of COVID-19. The material from the prospective study consisted of cDNA or gDNA derived from T cells, B-cell-depleted T cells, or PBMCs. The dataset comprised deeply sampled blood TCRbeta repertoires from subjects exposed to, actively infected with, or recovered from COVID-19. A freely available public database, intended as a resource for researchers studying the immune response to SARS-CoV-2, is where the repertoires were released. Samples were obtained from the ongoing ImmuneRACE study (first 160 participants) and from some 1,200 subjects provided by 6 global collaborators. Sample metadata almost always included a de-identified subject ID, COVID-19 status, age in years and sex. Where available, HLA class I and class II types were obtained from metadata supplied by the sample provider rather than from assay-based typing.

Whole blood was collected in K2EDTA tubes by collaborating institutions according to the institutions' own protocols. Collaborator samples were shipped for TCRbeta analysis as frozen whole blood, isolated PBMCs, or DNA extracted from either sample type. Points the paper makes about the study in general: The amount of clinical and demographic metadata varied by source and participant and was provided uncurated.

TCRbeta CDR3 regions were amplified from genomic DNA using the immunoSEQ Assay, a bias-controlled multiplex PCR. For the original study's pipeline: The number of nucleated cells in each sample was estimated from the amplification of reference gene primers within the assay. To quantify the absolute abundance of each unique TCRbeta CDR3 rearrangement, sequence reads were collapsed and filtered. For each sample, productive Simpson clonality was calculated by taking the square root of Simpson's diversity index across productive rearrangements. TCRdb re-hosts the immuneACCESS table, in-frame sequences only. Its copies lack some clones; in the studies checked, an unresolved V gene accounts for under half of them, and the cause for the rest is not known. V and J calls and clone size follow that table, whereas D and trimming were derived from the DNA. For this sample the table gives 200,000 to 250,000 clones, of which around 80% were detected only once. The top ten constitute about 13% of the sample.

The specimen sequenced was peripheral blood. Recombination linked TRBV28 to TRBJ2-7, and 7 junction bases match TRBD1. This clonotype was obtained from a human donor in a cohort sampled during active COVID-19. DNA sequence: TGTGCCAGCAGGAAACCAGGGGGTACTCTCTACGAGCAGTACTTC. Its protein is CASRKPGGTLYEQYF.